This T cell receptor beta chain appears in the sequencing data of a study of chemoradiotherapy in HPV16-positive cancers. About the research overall: Functional T-cell assays on a couple of HPV16-positive patients' cells defined candidate HPV-specific clones and common TCR motifs.

In this sample, this clone turned up once. V lost 5 bases and J lost 5; bases outside the gene matches: 4. The CDR3 sequence is 15 residues long. In germline, CDR1 is LNHDA, CDR2 SQIVND (reference sequence). The repertoire was sequenced with immunoSEQ multiplex PCR; TCRdb's copy has only in-frame clones and lacks some. The table lists some 17,000 clones, 65% to 80% of them singletons. The sample in question was tumor tissue, obtained from a patient who underwent chemoradiotherapy. The receptor was derived from a human donor with HPV-associated anogenital cancer. The V call is TRBV19, the J call TRBJ1-4, with TRBD1 matching 11 bases. Here the CDR3 DNA reads TGTGCCAGTAGTGCCGGGACAGGGGGGAATGAAAAACTGTTTTTT. This encodes CASSAGTGGNEKLFF.